This T cell receptor beta chain was documented in a study of cytomegalovirus exposure and HLA in healthy donors. The study ran its PCR with 60 Vbeta and 13 Jbeta primers. Repertoires were generated with immunoSEQ multiplex PCR, while TCRdb's copy carries only in-frame clones and drops some. The profile shows more than 65,000 clones, roughly four fifths of them singletons. The CDR3 is 15 amino acids. The V gene end was trimmed by 0 bases and the J gene end by 2 bases; junction bases not matched to a gene: 3. Germline V CDR1 and CDR2: SGHRS, YFSETQ. Sequences were obtained from PBMCs. V usage is TRBV5-1 and J usage is TRBJ2-7, with TRBD1 matching 9 bases. This clonotype was obtained from a woman in her fifties or sixties in good health and CMV-seropositive. The CDR3 DNA reads TGCGCCAGCAGCTTGGGGGGACAGGGTGCCTACGAGCAGTACTTC. Translated, it gives CASSLGGQGAYEQYF. Full variable domain (remainder filled in from reference TRBV5-1 and TRBJ2-7): KAGVTQTPRYLIKTRGQQVTLSCSPISGHRSVSWYQQTPGQGLQFLFEYFSETQRNKGNFPGRFSGRQFSNSRSEMNVSTLELGDSALYLCASSLGGQGAYEQYFGPGTRLTVT.